The T cell receptor beta chain under discussion was sequenced for a study of cytotoxic CD8 clonotypes in ibrutinib-treated CLL. The CDR3 sequence is 16 residues long. Trimming shortened V by 5 bases and J by 0 bases, and 14 bases separated the two germline ends. Germline V CDR1 and CDR2: SGHNT, YENEEA. Only in-frame clones appear in the TCRdb table, and some are missing; sequencing was by immunoSEQ multiplex PCR. Of more than 110,000 clones in the sample, about 84% were seen once. This TCR derives from a human donor with chronic lymphocytic leukemia. The J gene is TRBJ2-4, the V gene TRBV11-3; TRBD1 is a possible D gene (6 bases). Specimen: PBMCs, collected after 36 months of ibrutinib treatment. CDR3: CASSPRQAVAKNIQYF. The DNA for the CDR3 is TGTGCCAGCAGCCCCCGACAGGCTGTAGCCAAAAACATTCAGTACTTC.